These 15 T cell receptor beta chains share one sample of origin, sequenced in a study of T-cell reconstitution after alpha-beta-depleted transplantation in children (dated by TCRdb to about 2016). Receptors were amplified or captured by PCR. For sequencing, an Illumina HiSeq 2500 was employed. Molecular barcoding was employed in the preparation of TCR libraries, with unique molecular identifiers being used to normalize TCRbeta repertoire quantification. Starting from the raw public reads, TCRdb applied fastp trimming at Q25, assembled clones with MiXCR and retained in-frame beta chains. Every CDR3 protein is listed once, alongside the most common genes and DNA of its rows. The table for this sample lists 230,000 or so distinct CDR3 sequences; approximately 12% of them were counted only once. The ten top clones hold around 2.5% of the sample. The specimen comprised PBMCs from the stem cell graft donor, sampled from the stem cell graft. The receptors were gathered from a human donor who donated a stem cell graft to a child with acute lymphoblastic leukemia.

This clonotype appeared many times. The genes are TRBV27 and TRBJ2-3; 15 bases agree with TRBD2. Germline CDR1 MNHEY, CDR2 SMNVEV (reference sequence). J lost 2 bases, V lost 5 bases, and 8 bases had no gene match. The CDR3 contains 18 residues. CDR3 coding DNA: TGTGCCAGCAGTCTACGAGGACTAGCGGGGGGGTCCACAGATACGCAGTATTTT. Protein sequence: CASSLRGLAGGSTDTQYF.

This clonotype was counted at least ten times. This chain connects TRBV27 to TRBJ2-3; perhaps TRBD1 as D (5 bases). The V end was cut by 6 bases, the J end by 5 bases, with 18 bases between. This CDR3 contains 15 residues. Germline V CDR1 and CDR2: MNHEY, SMNVEV (reference sequence). DNA of the CDR3: TGTGCCAGCAGATTTATTAGGGGTTTGGAAGATACGCAGTATTTT. It encodes CASRFIRGLEDTQYF.

The rearrangement links TRBV5-4 to TRBJ2-7, with D perhaps assigned TRBD1 or TRBD2 (5 bases each). Germline CDR1 SGHNT, CDR2 YYREEE (reference sequence). Between the trimmed V and J ends, which lost 0 bases and 7 bases, there was a span of 20 bases. The CDR3 sequence is 16 residues long. CDR3 loop: CASSLAAERTWGEQYF. The CDR3 DNA is TGTGCCAGCAGCTTGGCCGCGGAACGGACCTGGGGGGAGCAGTACTTC.

This clonotype was detected many times. This sequence joins TRBV28 and TRBJ2-7; TRBD1 aligns across 10 bases. CDR1 and CDR2 (germline): MDHEN, SYDVKM. V was pared by 4 bases and J by 2 bases, with 5 bases of the junction left unmatched. CDR3 size: 15 residues. The CDR3 DNA follows: TGTGCCAGCAGTTCGCCGGGACAGGGGACCTACGAGCAGTACTTC. Residues: CASSSPGQGTYEQYF.

V is TRBV11-2 and J is TRBJ1-6; possible D gene TRBD1, 6 bases. The CDR3 covers 15 residues. Germline V gives CDR1 SGHAT, CDR2 FQNNGV. Trimming removed 3 bases at V and 1 base at J, with 7 bases between. CDR3 loop: CASSFQGSYNSPLHF. In DNA form, the CDR3 reads TGTGCCAGCAGCTTTCAGGGGTCCTATAATTCACCCCTCCACTTT.

This clonotype was counted many times. The genes are TRBV24-1 and TRBJ2-2; 11 bases are shared with TRBD2. CDR3 length equals 17 residues. With V trimmed by 2 bases and J by 4 bases, 5 bases remained unmatched. The germline gives CDR1 KGHDR, CDR2 SFDVKD. CDR3 loop: CATSDWRGTSGTGELFF. The CDR3 nucleotides read TGTGCCACCAGTGATTGGCGAGGGACTAGCGGCACCGGGGAGCTGTTTTTT.

There are many counts of this clonotype. The chain links TRBV7-2 to TRBJ2-3; possible D gene TRBD1, 5 bases. This CDR3 comprises 12 residues. Trimming left V 5 bases short and J 6 bases short, with 9 bases between. The V gene's germline CDR1 is SGHTA and CDR2 FQGNSA. CDR3 sequence reads: CASSPHRDTQYF. As DNA, the CDR3 is TGTGCCAGCAGCCCCCACAGGGATACGCAGTATTTT.

This clonotype was seen just once. This chain connects TRBV27 to TRBJ1-5; D perhaps matches TRBD1 (5 bases). V was trimmed by 2 bases and J by 7 bases, leaving 9 bases between them. From germline, CDR1 is MNHEY and CDR2 SMNVEV (reference sequence). The CDR3 totals 13 residues. CDR3 nucleotide sequence: TGTGCCAGCAGTTTAACCCAGGGACAGCCCCAGCATTTT. Translation: CASSLTQGQPQHF.

This clonotype has just one count. At one boundary the junction diverges from the germline segment, which might be a read error. The chain links TRBV28 to TRBJ2-1; 7 nucleotides line up with TRBD1. Per germline, CDR1 MDHEN and CDR2 SYDVKM. The CDR3 consists of 17 residues. Here the CDR3 DNA reads TGTGCCAACAGTGTACCCATGGGACAGAGCTCCTACAATGAGCAGTTCTTC. Amino acids: CANSVPMGQSSYNEQFF.

The chain links TRBV10-3 to TRBJ2-2; weak D call: TRBD2 (6 bases). V lost 11 bases to trimming and J lost 2 bases, with 15 bases between them. The CDR3 runs 14 residues. Germline-derived CDR1 and CDR2 are ENHRY and SYGVKD. The CDR3 region is CASSVGSNTGELFF. The CDR3 DNA follows: TGTGCCTCCTCGGTCGGGAGCAACACCGGGGAGCTGTTTTTT.

The chain couples TRBV30 to TRBJ2-7; no reliable D call. The V end lost 5 bases, the J end lost 6 bases, and 17 bases lay between the germline ends. Per the germline V gene, CDR1 is GTSNPN and CDR2 is SVGIG (reference sequence). This CDR3 is built from 13 residues. CDR3 protein: CAWDTTWTGEQYF. The CDR3 nucleotides are TGTGCCTGGGACACGACCTGGACGGGCGAGCAGTACTTC.

This clonotype was counted ten times or more. The chain has TRBV11-2 and TRBJ2-1; 9 bases line up with TRBD2. This CDR3 has 17 residues. Germline V gene sequence: CDR1 SGHAT, CDR2 FQNNGV. The junction had 9 bases not matched to a gene; V was cut back by 4 bases and J by 2 bases. DNA for the CDR3: TGTGCCAGCAGCTCGGCCGTACTAGCGGGTACCTACAATGAGCAGTTCTTC. It specifies CASSSAVLAGTYNEQFF.

In this sample, this clonotype turned up many times. The V call is TRBV5-1, the J call TRBJ2-3; D is unresolved. Germline V gives CDR1 SGHRS, CDR2 YFSETQ. V lost 4 bases, J lost 4 bases, and 13 bases lay in between. The CDR3 runs 14 residues. CDR3 DNA sequence: TGCGCCAGCAGCCCACGGTTACGAGCAGATACGCAGTATTTT. This encodes CASSPRLRADTQYF.

The chain is built from TRBV19 and TRBJ1-5, with D uncertain. The germline CDR1 and CDR2 sequences are LNHDA and SQIVND (reference sequence). Trimming shortened V by 5 bases and J by 7 bases, and 9 bases separated the two germline ends. CDR3 length: 12 amino acids. In DNA form, the CDR3 reads TGTGCCAGTAGTCCCGGTATGCAGCCCCAGCATTTT. Translation: CASSPGMQPQHF.

This clonotype has ten or more counts. V gene TRBV6-5 combines with J gene TRBJ1-2; weak D call: TRBD1 (5 bases). Germline CDR1 reads MNHEY; CDR2 reads SVGAGI. V was cut by 6 bases and J by 10 bases, with 12 bases left in between. This CDR3 comprises 11 residues. The CDR3 is CASSRGAAYTF. In DNA form, the CDR3 reads TGTGCCAGCAGCCGGGGCGCGGCCTACACCTTC.